The rows below give T cell receptor beta chains drawn from one sample of a study of low-dose radiotherapy and immunotherapy resistance in tumors. TCRdb itself ran the reads through MiXCR, one entry per CDR3 protein. The sample lists under 95,000 distinct CDR3 sequences; less than 20% were seen once. This sample comprised PBMCs, obtained after low-dose radiotherapy plus immunotherapy. Receptors were obtained from a male donor with prostate cancer. CDR3s include the opening cysteine and the closing phenylalanine or tryptophan. The order of the fields is clone size, J gene, D gene, V gene, CDR3 length, CDR3 protein, CDR3 DNA. The D gene is left open where the match is weak. Some rows have no size entry. The others give once, few or many, or a class for an expanded clone.

abundance: many; j_gene: TRBJ2-1; d_gene: TRBD2; v_gene: TRBV6-5; len: 15; CDR3aa: CASSWTSGMGNEQFF; CDR3nt: TGTGCCAGCAGTTGGACTAGCGGGATGGGTAATGAGCAGTTCTTC
abundance: many; j_gene: TRBJ2-2; d_gene: .; v_gene: TRBV28; len: 15; CDR3aa: CASSLTTTNTGELFF; CDR3nt: TGTGCCAGCAGTTTAACTACGACGAACACCGGGGAGCTGTTTTTT
abundance: .; j_gene: TRBJ2-7; d_gene: .; v_gene: TRBV28; len: 12; CDR3aa: CASSGAGQKQYF; CDR3nt: TGTGCCAGCAGTGGAGCGGGACAGAAGCAGTACTTC
abundance: many; j_gene: TRBJ2-3; d_gene: .; v_gene: TRBV28; len: 13; CDR3aa: CASTKTNRATQYF; CDR3nt: TGTGCCAGCACCAAGACAAATAGGGCTACGCAGTATTTT
abundance: many; j_gene: TRBJ2-3; d_gene: .; v_gene: TRBV4-3; len: 15; CDR3aa: CASSQEGWSGDTQYF; CDR3nt: TGCGCCAGCAGCCAAGAGGGGTGGTCCGGAGATACGCAGTATTTT
abundance: few; j_gene: TRBJ2-4; d_gene: .; v_gene: TRBV3-1; len: 14; CDR3aa: CASRNEGAKNIQYF; CDR3nt: TGTGCCAGCAGAAACGAGGGCGCCAAAAACATTCAGTACTTC
abundance: many; j_gene: TRBJ2-7; d_gene: TRBD1; v_gene: TRBV6-6; len: 13; CDR3aa: CASSATGDYEQYF; CDR3nt: TGTGCCAGCAGTGCGACAGGGGACTACGAGCAGTACTTC
abundance: many; j_gene: TRBJ2-2; d_gene: .; v_gene: TRBV19; len: 13; CDR3aa: CASSNRDTGELFF; CDR3nt: TGTGCCAGTAGTAACAGGGACACCGGGGAGCTGTTTTTT
abundance: .; j_gene: TRBJ1-1; d_gene: .; v_gene: TRBV29-1; len: 14; CDR3aa: CSAISTGSHTEAFF; CDR3nt: TGCAGCGCCATCTCCACAGGGTCCCACACTGAAGCTTTCTTT
abundance: many; j_gene: TRBJ2-7; d_gene: .; v_gene: TRBV2; len: 11; CDR3aa: CASSPLLEQYF; CDR3nt: TGTGCCAGCAGTCCTCTCCTCGAGCAGTACTTC
abundance: many; j_gene: TRBJ2-5; d_gene: .; v_gene: TRBV30; len: 14; CDR3aa: CAWSARVKRETQYF; CDR3nt: TGTGCCTGGAGTGCCCGGGTCAAAAGAGAGACCCAGTACTTC
abundance: many; j_gene: TRBJ2-2; d_gene: TRBD2; v_gene: TRBV2; len: 16; CDR3aa: CASSEVGGRVPGELFF; CDR3nt: TGTGCCAGCAGTGAGGTTGGCGGGAGGGTCCCCGGGGAGCTGTTTTTT
abundance: few; j_gene: TRBJ1-4; d_gene: .; v_gene: TRBV7-9; len: 12; CDR3aa: CASSLSGEKLFF; CDR3nt: TGTGCCAGCAGCTTAAGCGGAGAAAAACTGTTTTTT
abundance: .; j_gene: TRBJ2-1; d_gene: TRBD2; v_gene: TRBV3-1; len: 15; CDR3aa: CASSALAGSYNEQFF; CDR3nt: TGTGCCAGCAGCGCGCTAGCGGGGTCCTACAATGAGCAGTTCTTC
abundance: many; j_gene: TRBJ2-7; d_gene: .; v_gene: TRBV10-3; len: 14; CDR3aa: CAISESTSSYEQYF; CDR3nt: TGTGCCATCAGTGAGTCGACTAGCTCCTACGAGCAGTACTTC
abundance: many; j_gene: TRBJ1-6; d_gene: TRBD1; v_gene: TRBV4-3; len: 16; CDR3aa: CASSQDQQGAGSPLHF; CDR3nt: TGCGCCAGCAGCCAAGATCAACAGGGGGCGGGATCACCCCTCCACTTT
abundance: .; j_gene: TRBJ2-1; d_gene: .; v_gene: TRBV21-1; len: 20; CDR3aa: CASSLWTSGRAGRSYNEQFF; CDR3nt: TGTGCCAGCAGCCTTTGGACTAGCGGGAGGGCCGGTCGTTCCTACAATGAGCAGTTCTTC
abundance: many; j_gene: TRBJ2-7; d_gene: TRBD1; v_gene: TRBV29-1; len: 14; CDR3aa: CSVSRGQGTVEQYF; CDR3nt: TGCAGCGTTTCCCGGGGACAGGGTACCGTCGAGCAGTACTTC
abundance: many; j_gene: TRBJ2-3; d_gene: .; v_gene: TRBV5-1; len: 14; CDR3aa: CASSGGRDTDTQYF; CDR3nt: TGCGCCAGCAGTGGCGGGCGAGACACAGATACGCAGTATTTT
abundance: many; j_gene: TRBJ2-7; d_gene: .; v_gene: TRBV7-8; len: 16; CDR3aa: CASSLGGPGPPYEQYF; CDR3nt: TGTGCCAGCAGCTTAGGAGGCCCGGGGCCGCCCTACGAGCAGTACTTC
abundance: many; j_gene: TRBJ2-3; d_gene: TRBD2; v_gene: TRBV5-1; len: 15; CDR3aa: CASSHLAGVSDTQYF; CDR3nt: TGCGCCAGCAGCCATCTAGCGGGAGTTTCAGATACGCAGTATTTT
abundance: many; j_gene: TRBJ1-1; d_gene: .; v_gene: TRBV19; len: 14; CDR3aa: CASSGSEWYTEAFF; CDR3nt: TGTGCCAGTAGTGGTTCTGAGTGGTACACTGAAGCTTTCTTT
abundance: many; j_gene: TRBJ2-1; d_gene: .; v_gene: TRBV28; len: 14; CDR3aa: CASSFHGGKMEQFF; CDR3nt: TGTGCCAGCAGTTTTCACGGCGGGAAGATGGAGCAGTTCTTC
abundance: many; j_gene: TRBJ2-5; d_gene: .; v_gene: TRBV24-1; len: 16; CDR3aa: CATSDNQHTGKETQYF; CDR3nt: TGTGCCACCAGTGACAACCAACATACAGGAAAAGAGACCCAGTACTTC
abundance: many; j_gene: TRBJ1-6; d_gene: .; v_gene: TRBV29-1; len: 13; CDR3aa: CSVAPETNSPLHF; CDR3nt: TGCAGCGTTGCCCCAGAAACGAATTCACCCCTCCACTTT
abundance: many; j_gene: TRBJ2-7; d_gene: TRBD1; v_gene: TRBV5-6; len: 13; CDR3aa: CASSSDRSYEQYF; CDR3nt: TGTGCCAGCAGCTCGGACAGGTCCTACGAGCAGTACTTC
abundance: many; j_gene: TRBJ2-2; d_gene: .; v_gene: TRBV4-1; len: 15; CDR3aa: CASSQVAGVPGELFF; CDR3nt: TGCGCCAGCAGCCAAGTGGCCGGGGTTCCCGGGGAGCTGTTTTTT
abundance: many; j_gene: TRBJ1-5; d_gene: TRBD1; v_gene: TRBV24-1; len: 17; CDR3aa: CATSDPAQGAGNQPQHF; CDR3nt: TGTGCCACCAGTGACCCCGCACAGGGGGCTGGCAATCAGCCCCAGCATTTT
abundance: .; j_gene: TRBJ2-5; d_gene: TRBD2; v_gene: TRBV9; len: 14; CDR3aa: CASSASGDQETQYF; CDR3nt: TGTGCCAGCAGCGCGAGCGGGGATCAAGAGACCCAGTACTTC
abundance: many; j_gene: TRBJ2-5; d_gene: .; v_gene: TRBV12-3/TRBV12-4; len: 11; CDR3aa: CASSLFGFQYF; CDR3nt: TGTGCCAGCAGTTTATTCGGGTTCCAGTACTTC
abundance: many; j_gene: TRBJ2-2; d_gene: TRBD1; v_gene: TRBV28; len: 15; CDR3aa: CASSPSGQYTGELFF; CDR3nt: TGTGCCAGCAGTCCCTCGGGACAGTACACCGGGGAGCTGTTTTTT
abundance: .; j_gene: TRBJ2-5; d_gene: .; v_gene: TRBV24-1; len: 13; CDR3aa: CATSRGPQETQYF; CDR3nt: TGTGCCACCAGCCGGGGCCCCCAAGAGACCCAGTACTTC
abundance: many; j_gene: TRBJ2-7; d_gene: TRBD2; v_gene: TRBV28; len: 16; CDR3aa: CASSLLAGPSPYEQYF; CDR3nt: TGTGCCAGCAGTTTACTAGCGGGCCCAAGCCCCTACGAGCAGTACTTC
abundance: many; j_gene: TRBJ2-1; d_gene: .; v_gene: TRBV30; len: 15; CDR3aa: CAWSVGLPRYNEQFF; CDR3nt: TGTGCCTGGAGTGTCGGACTTCCCCGGTACAATGAGCAGTTCTTC
abundance: few; j_gene: TRBJ2-3; d_gene: .; v_gene: TRBV28; len: 12; CDR3aa: CASSLGAATQYF; CDR3nt: TGTGCCAGCAGTTTGGGCGCCGCTACGCAGTATTTT
abundance: few; j_gene: TRBJ2-7; d_gene: TRBD2; v_gene: TRBV27; len: 17; CDR3aa: CASSLLWTSGSSYEQYF; CDR3nt: TGTGCCAGCAGTTTATTGTGGACTAGCGGGAGCTCCTACGAGCAGTACTTC
abundance: .; j_gene: TRBJ2-5; d_gene: TRBD1; v_gene: TRBV5-1; len: 15; CDR3aa: CASSERQGSGETQYF; CDR3nt: TGCGCCAGCAGCGAAAGACAGGGTTCAGGAGAGACCCAGTACTTC
abundance: many; j_gene: TRBJ1-1; d_gene: TRBD1; v_gene: TRBV3-1; len: 18; CDR3aa: CASSQDPDRGLWNTEAFF; CDR3nt: TGTGCCAGCAGCCAAGACCCGGACAGGGGGCTTTGGAACACTGAAGCTTTCTTT
abundance: .; j_gene: TRBJ2-1; d_gene: TRBD2; v_gene: TRBV5-1; len: 16; CDR3aa: CASSSASGKGFNEQFF; CDR3nt: TGCGCCAGCAGCTCCGCGAGCGGGAAAGGGTTCAATGAGCAGTTCTTC
abundance: .; j_gene: TRBJ2-1; d_gene: .; v_gene: TRBV4-3; len: 17; CDR3aa: CASSQTLMTSPFNEQFF; CDR3nt: TGCGCCAGCAGCCAGACGCTGATGACCTCCCCTTTCAATGAGCAGTTCTTC
abundance: many; j_gene: TRBJ2-4; d_gene: .; v_gene: TRBV12-3/TRBV12-4; len: 12; CDR3aa: CASSFGSNIQYF; CDR3nt: TGTGCCAGCAGTTTTGGGTCTAACATTCAGTACTTC
abundance: few; j_gene: TRBJ2-1; d_gene: TRBD2; v_gene: TRBV5-1; len: 16; CDR3aa: CASSDGLAGLVNEQFF; CDR3nt: TGCGCCAGCAGCGACGGACTAGCGGGCCTCGTAAATGAGCAGTTCTTC
abundance: many; j_gene: TRBJ1-1; d_gene: TRBD1; v_gene: TRBV3-1; len: 15; CDR3aa: CASSHPGGMNTEAFF; CDR3nt: TGTGCCAGCAGCCACCCAGGGGGGATGAACACTGAAGCTTTCTTT
abundance: many; j_gene: TRBJ1-4; d_gene: .; v_gene: TRBV12-3/TRBV12-4; len: 14; CDR3aa: CASSPTGPNEKLFF; CDR3nt: TGTGCCAGCAGTCCGACAGGACCTAATGAAAAACTGTTTTTT
abundance: many; j_gene: TRBJ2-2; d_gene: .; v_gene: TRBV11-2; len: 16; CDR3aa: CASSFPRGGTAGELFF; CDR3nt: TGTGCCAGCAGCTTCCCTAGGGGAGGAACGGCGGGGGAGCTGTTTTTT
abundance: many; j_gene: TRBJ1-5; d_gene: TRBD1; v_gene: TRBV6-6; len: 14; CDR3aa: CASTGQGAGQPQHF; CDR3nt: TGTGCCAGCACCGGACAGGGGGCAGGGCAGCCCCAGCATTTT